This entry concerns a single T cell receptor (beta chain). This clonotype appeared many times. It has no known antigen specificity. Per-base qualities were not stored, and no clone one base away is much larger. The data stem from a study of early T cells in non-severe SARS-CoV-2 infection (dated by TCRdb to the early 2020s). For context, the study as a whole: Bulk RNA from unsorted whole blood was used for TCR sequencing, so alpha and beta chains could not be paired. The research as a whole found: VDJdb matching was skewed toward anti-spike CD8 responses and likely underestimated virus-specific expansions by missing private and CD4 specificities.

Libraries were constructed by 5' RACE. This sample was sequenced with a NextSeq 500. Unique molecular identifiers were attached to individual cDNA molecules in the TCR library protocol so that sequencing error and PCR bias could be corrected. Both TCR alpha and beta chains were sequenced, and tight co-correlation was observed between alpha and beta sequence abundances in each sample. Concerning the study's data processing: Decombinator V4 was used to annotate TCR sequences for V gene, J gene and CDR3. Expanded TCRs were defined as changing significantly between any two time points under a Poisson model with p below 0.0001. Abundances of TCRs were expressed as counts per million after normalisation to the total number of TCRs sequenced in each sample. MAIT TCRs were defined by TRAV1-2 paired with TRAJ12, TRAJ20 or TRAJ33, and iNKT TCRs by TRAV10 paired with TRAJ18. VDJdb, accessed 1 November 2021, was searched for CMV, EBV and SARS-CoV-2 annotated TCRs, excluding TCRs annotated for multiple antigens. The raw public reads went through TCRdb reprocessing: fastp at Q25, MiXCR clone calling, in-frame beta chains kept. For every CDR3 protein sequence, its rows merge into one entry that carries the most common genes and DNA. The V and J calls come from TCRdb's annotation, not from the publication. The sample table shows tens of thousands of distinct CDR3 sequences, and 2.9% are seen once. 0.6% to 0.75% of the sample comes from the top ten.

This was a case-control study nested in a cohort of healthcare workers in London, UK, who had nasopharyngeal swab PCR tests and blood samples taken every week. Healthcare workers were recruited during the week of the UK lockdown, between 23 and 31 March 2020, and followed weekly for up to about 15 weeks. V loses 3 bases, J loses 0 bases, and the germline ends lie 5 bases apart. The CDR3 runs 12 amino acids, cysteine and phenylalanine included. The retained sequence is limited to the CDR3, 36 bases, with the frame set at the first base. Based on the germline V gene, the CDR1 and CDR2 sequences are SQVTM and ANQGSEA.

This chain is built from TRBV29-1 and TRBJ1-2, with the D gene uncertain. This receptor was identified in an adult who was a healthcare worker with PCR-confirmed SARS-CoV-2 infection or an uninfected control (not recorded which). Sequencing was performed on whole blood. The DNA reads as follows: TGCAGCGTTGATACGGCTAACTATGGCTACACCTTC. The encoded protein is CSVDTANYGYTF. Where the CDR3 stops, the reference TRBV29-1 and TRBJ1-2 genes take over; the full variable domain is SAVISQKPSRDICQRGTSLTIQCQVDSQVTMMFWYRQQPGQSLTLIATANQGSEATYESGFVIDKFPISRPNLTFSTLTVSNMSPEDSSIYLCSVDTANYGYTFGSGTRLTVV.